What follows are 13 T cell receptor beta chains derived from one specimen sequenced in a study of blood T cell repertoires in COVID-19. Profiled with immunoSEQ multiplex PCR; TCRdb holds only in-frame clones, not every one. The sample includes about 180,000 clones, roughly 81% seen only once; the top ten take over 9.5%. Source material: peripheral blood. Receptors originate from a woman aged 80 or older with COVID-19, enrolled during active disease.

This clone was seen repeatedly, ten times or more. The J gene is TRBJ1-1, the V gene TRBV7-9; 7 nucleotides line up with TRBD1. Germline V gene sequence: CDR1 SEHNR, CDR2 FQNEAQ (reference sequence). This CDR3 contains 14 residues. After removal of 0 bases from V and 3 bases from J, the junction contained 1 base not matched to a gene. CDR3 coding DNA: TGTGCCAGCAGCTTAGCACAGGGGTACACTGAAGCTTTCTTT. Encoded protein: CASSLAQGYTEAFF.

This chain uses TRBV11-2 with TRBJ2-7, with 9 bases matching TRBD1. The germline gives CDR1 SGHAT, CDR2 FQNNGV. Trimming cost V 5 bases and J 2 bases; bases outside gene matches: 4. CDR3 length equals 14 residues. The CDR3 nucleotides are TGTGCCAGCAGCCGGGACAGGGAAGCCTACGAGCAGTACTTC. Its protein is CASSRDREAYEQYF.

This rearrangement joins TRBV7-2 to TRBJ1-1, with D tentatively TRBD1 (6 bases). The germline V and J ends were trimmed by 4 bases and 6 bases, with 15 bases remaining between them. This CDR3 spans 14 amino acids. Germline V gives CDR1 SGHTA, CDR2 FQGNSA. The CDR3 region has the DNA TGTGCCAGCAGCTCACAGGGTTTTGATCCTGAAGCTTTCTTT. This gives the protein CASSSQGFDPEAFF.

The CDR3 loop is CASSPSTTRGPRETQYF. The CDR3 coding sequence is TGTGCCAGCAGTCCTTCGACGACCAGGGGGCCCCGAGAGACCCAGTACTTC. The rearrangement joins TRBV28 to TRBJ2-5, with 8 bases identical to TRBD1. The length of the CDR3 is 17 residues. V shed 5 bases, J shed 4 bases, and the junction held 15 bases outside the gene matches. Germline assignment: CDR1 MDHEN and CDR2 SYDVKM. Combining the CDR3 with reference TRBV28 and TRBJ2-5 gives the whole variable domain DVKVTQSSRYLVKRTGEKVFLECVQDMDHENMFWYRQDPGLGLRLIYFSYDVKMKEKGDIPEGYSVSREKKERFSLILESASTNQTSMYLCASSPSTTRGPRETQYFGPGTRLLVL.

As DNA, the CDR3 is TGTGCCAGCACAAAACCGGGACTAGCGGGAGGGGCGAACACCGGGGAGCTGTTTTTT. As protein: CASTKPGLAGGANTGELFF. The J gene is TRBJ2-2, the V gene TRBV5-5; 16 nucleotides line up with TRBD2. The CDR3 runs 19 residues. V was pared by 6 bases and J by 0 bases, with 8 bases of the junction left unmatched. Germline assignment: CDR1 SGHKS and CDR2 YYEKEE (reference sequence).

The chain has TRBV5-6 and TRBJ2-1; D is undetermined. Germline values: CDR1 SGHDT, CDR2 YYEEEE. The CDR3 has 14 residues. The V gene lost 2 bases and the J gene lost 4 bases, with 10 bases spanning the gap. The CDR3 protein is CASSFRVGYNEQFF. In nucleotides, the CDR3 is TGTGCCAGCAGCTTCCGGGTCGGGTACAATGAGCAGTTCTTC. Complete variable domain (other parts from reference TRBV5-6 and TRBJ2-1): DAGVTQSPTHLIKTRGQQVTLRCSPKSGHDTVSWYQQALGQGPQFIFQYYEEEERQRGNFPDRFSGHQFPNYSSELNVNALLLGDSALYLCASSFRVGYNEQFFGPGTRLTVL.

This chain uses TRBV18 with TRBJ1-4; D uncertain. The ends were cut back, 3 bases at V and 6 bases at J, with 14 bases in the middle. The CDR3 covers 15 residues. Germline CDR1 reads KGHSH; CDR2 reads LQKENI. DNA of the CDR3: TGTGCCAGCTCACCCCCCGGGGAGCGTGATGAAAAACTGTTTTTT. It encodes CASSPPGERDEKLFF. The full variable domain, in which reference TRBV18 and TRBJ1-4 provide the parts outside the CDR3, is NAGVMQNPRHLVRRRGQEARLRCSPMKGHSHVYWYRQLPEEGLKFMVYLQKENIIDESGMPKERFSAEFPKEGPSILRIQQVVRGDSAAYFCASSPPGERDEKLFFGSGTQLSVL.

The rearrangement links TRBV6-5 to TRBJ1-1; 11 nucleotides agree with TRBD1. Trimming removed 0 bases from V and 11 bases from J; junction bases left unmatched: 11. The length of the CDR3 is 16 residues. CDR1 and CDR2 (germline): MNHEY, SVGAGI. The CDR3 coding sequence is TGTGCCAGCAGTTACTCAAGGACAGGGGGCCTAGTAGAGGCTTTCTTT. This gives the protein CASSYSRTGGLVEAFF.

Only one count was recorded for this clone. The CDR3 DNA sequence: TGTGCCAGCAGGGTCAGGGGTCTTTCTGAAAAACTGTTTTTT. It encodes CASRVRGLSEKLFF. This sequence joins TRBV6-5 and TRBJ1-4; tentatively, D is TRBD1 (6 bases). This CDR3 region has 14 residues. Germline V gives CDR1 MNHEY, CDR2 SVGAGI. V shed 6 bases and J shed 7 bases, with 15 bases lying between them.

DNA of the CDR3: TGCGCCAGCAGCCAAGGAGAGACAGGGATTAATGAAAAACTGTTTTTT. This gives the protein CASSQGETGINEKLFF. The chain uses TRBV4-1 and TRBJ1-4; 7 bases map to TRBD1. V shed 1 base, J shed 4 bases, and the junction held 6 bases outside the gene matches. Germline V gene lookup returns CDR1 MGHRA and CDR2 YSYEKL. The length of the CDR3 is 16 residues.

The V gene is TRBV7-9, the J gene TRBJ2-7, with D hard to call. Germline V lookup: CDR1 SEHNR, CDR2 FQNEAQ (reference sequence). The CDR3 length is 12 residues. Trimming left V 2 bases short and J 6 bases short, with 8 bases between. In DNA form, the CDR3 reads TGTGCCAGCAGCTTACCCCCGGGCGAGCAGTACTTC. The encoded protein is CASSLPPGEQYF.

The genes are TRBV3-1 (or the pseudogene TRBV3-2) and TRBJ1-3, with D possibly matching TRBD1 (5 bases). V lost 4 bases, J lost 2 bases, and 12 bases lay in between. The CDR3 loop spans 15 amino acids. CDR1 LGHDT and CDR2 YNNKEL come from the germline V gene (reference sequence). The CDR3 here is CASSRWGETGNTIYF. The CDR3 region has the DNA TGTGCCAGCAGCCGGTGGGGGGAGACTGGAAACACCATATATTTT.

This clone was counted only a few times. The V gene is TRBV6-6, the J gene TRBJ2-7; D remains unclear. Germline assignment: CDR1 MNHNY and CDR2 SVGAGI (reference sequence). Trimming cost V 0 bases and J 3 bases, with 6 bases left between them. The CDR3 totals 13 residues. The CDR3 is CASSYSFGYEQYF. In DNA, the CDR3 is TGTGCCAGCAGTTACTCGTTCGGCTACGAGCAGTACTTC.